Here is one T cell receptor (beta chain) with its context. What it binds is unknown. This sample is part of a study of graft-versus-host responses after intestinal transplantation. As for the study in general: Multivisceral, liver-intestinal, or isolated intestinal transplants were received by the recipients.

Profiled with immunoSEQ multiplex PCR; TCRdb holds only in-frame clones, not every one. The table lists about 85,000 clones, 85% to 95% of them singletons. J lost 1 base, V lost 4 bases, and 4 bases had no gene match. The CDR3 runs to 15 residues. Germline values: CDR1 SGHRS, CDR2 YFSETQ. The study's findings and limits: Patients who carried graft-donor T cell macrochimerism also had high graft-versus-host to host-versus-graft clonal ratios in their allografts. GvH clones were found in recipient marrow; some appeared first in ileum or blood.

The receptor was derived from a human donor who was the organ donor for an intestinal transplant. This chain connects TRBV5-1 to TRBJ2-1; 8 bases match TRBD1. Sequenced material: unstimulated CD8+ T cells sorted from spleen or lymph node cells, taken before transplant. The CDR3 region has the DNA TGCGCCAGCAGCCTCAACAGGGGGTCCTACAATGAGCAGTTCTTC. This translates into CASSLNRGSYNEQFF.